The entry that follows covers one T cell receptor beta chain sequence. This clonotype has only a few counts. Its antigen remains unidentified. No per-base quality is available; no much larger clone lies one base away. This entry is derived from a study of identical twins (dated by TCRdb to the mid-2010s). Concerning the study at large: TCR alpha and beta repertoires from monozygotic twins, unrelated adults of various ages and cord blood were deep-sequenced to test whether fetal clonotypes persist. Replicate twin experiments were performed at different times using different library preparation protocols to rule out contamination.

Library creation used 5' RACE. Sequenced using an Illumina HiSeq 2000. A universal primer binding site was added through template switching, and the final cDNA carried a unique molecular identifier so that TCR cDNA molecules could be counted accurately. Specific primers in the conserved constant-segment region were used to synthesize first-strand cDNA for TCR alpha and beta chains. Each cDNA library was double barcoded, with a SMART-Mk sample barcode plus Illumina barcodes, to control for contamination. TruSeq adapter sequences along with Illumina sample barcodes were introduced in two successive PCR steps. TCR alpha and beta cDNA libraries were sequenced on the Illumina HiSeq platform with custom primers. On the authors' methods: MiGEC was used to process raw reads and extract unique molecular identifiers, and MiXCR was used to find CDR3 positions. For each individual, recombination models were inferred using an EM algorithm with the repgenHMM and IGoR tools. Shared clonotype analysis was performed with the tcR package in R, normalizing sharing by the product of cloneset sizes. To study raw recombination free of thymic and clonal selection effects, out-of-frame nonproductive sequences were analyzed. TCRdb's own reprocessing of the public reads used fastp at Q25 and MiXCR and kept productive beta chains. Under each unique CDR3 protein, matching rows form one entry showing the most common genes and DNA. TCRdb, rather than the study authors, made the V and J calls. The sample contains about 920,000 distinct CDR3 sequences, about 12% of them found a single time. The top ten clones comprise around 1.5% of the sample.

The paper as a whole reports these results and caveats: Out-of-frame TCR alpha sequences shared between twins showed an excess of low generation-probability sequences compared with coincidental sharing between unrelated individuals. Out-of-frame TCR alpha sharing in monozygotic twins was systematically underestimated by recombination models, whereas sharing between unrelated individuals was in agreement with the recombination models. A weaker excess of twin sharing was found in beta out-of-frame sequences because the signal-to-noise ratio was lowered by fewer shared sequences. Fewer insertions were carried by abundant cord blood beta clonotypes, a similar but weaker trend appeared in young adult naive repertoires, and no such trend appeared in memory repertoires. Because the same donors could not be followed over many years, conclusions were based on cross-sectional statistical analysis. Invariant T cells such as MAIT and iNKT could partly confound zero-insertion analyses, although diverse VJ usage argued against such confounding for most clonotypes.

The trim is 0 bases for V and 5 bases for J, with a gap of 21 bases between the germline ends. Its CDR3 holds 18 amino acids, cysteine through phenylalanine. The retained sequence is limited to the CDR3, 54 bases, with the frame set at the first base. Sequences LNHNV (CDR1) and YYDKDF (CDR2) are obtained from the germline V gene (reference sequence). All donors were healthy Caucasians. The twin cohort consisted of three pairs of female monozygotic twins, all aged 18 to 29 years. RNA for TCR libraries was isolated from peripheral blood mononuclear cells. The sample was also linked to a second study, of yellow fever vaccine responses in identical twins. The second publication reports: The authors reported that the T cell response to vaccination in identical twins appeared partly convergent and partly personalized. Focusing on identical twins, the study followed the T cell clones that responded to the vaccine, and did so with precision.

The sequence links TRBV15 to TRBJ2-3; the D gene is perhaps TRBD2, on 5 matching bases. The sequence derives from a woman in her late teens or twenties in good health. The specimen was PBMCs. The sequenced DNA: TGTGCCACCAGCAGAGATAAGTCGGCTAGCTTTCGCAAAGATACGCAGTATTTT. Translated, it gives CATSRDKSASFRKDTQYF. Beyond the CDR3, the reference TRBV15 and TRBJ2-3 genes provide the residues; the full variable domain reads: DAMVIQNPRYQVTQFGKPVTLSCSQTLNHNVMYWYQQKSSQAPKLLFHYYDKDFNNEADTPDNFQSRRPNTSFCFLDIRSPGLGDTAMYLCATSRDKSASFRKDTQYFGPGTRLTVL.